Shown below are 29 T cell receptor beta chains from a single sample sequenced in a study of cytomegalovirus exposure and HLA in healthy donors. Sequenced by immunoSEQ multiplex PCR; TCRdb stores in-frame clones only, minus some. The data hold 55,000 to 70,000 clones, with about 91% observed a single time. Sample: PBMCs. These receptors were collected from a woman aged 30 to 39 in good health and CMV-seronegative.

The V gene is TRBV9, the J gene TRBJ2-5; maybe TRBD1 (6 bases). Trimming left V 1 base short and J 5 bases short, with 18 bases between. Germline V CDR1 and CDR2: SGDLS, YYNGEE. The CDR3 length is 16 residues. In nucleotides, the CDR3 is TGTGCCAGCAGCGTATCCTCGAGATCGAGGGGGGAGACCCAGTACTTC. It specifies CASSVSSRSRGETQYF.

The rearrangement links TRBV9 to TRBJ1-1; 7 bases match TRBD1. Germline trimming cut 1 base from V and 5 bases from J; bases unmatched to any gene: 5. From germline, CDR1 is SGDLS and CDR2 YYNGEE. The CDR3 length is 14 residues. The CDR3 nucleotides read TGTGCCAGCAGCGTACAAGGGGGCCGGACTGAAGCTTTCTTT. It is translated as CASSVQGGRTEAFF. The full variable domain, with the rest looked up from reference TRBV9 and TRBJ1-1, is DSGVTQTPKHLITATGQRVTLRCSPRSGDLSVYWYQQSLDQGLQFLIQYYNGEERAKGNILERFSAQQFPDLHSELNLSSLELGDSALYFCASSVQGGRTEAFFGQGTRLTVV.

V usage is TRBV25-1 and J usage is TRBJ2-5, with 11 nucleotides matching TRBD2. This CDR3 is 15 amino acids long. The junction had 5 bases not matched to a gene; V was cut back by 3 bases and J by 5 bases. CDR1 and CDR2 (germline): MGHDK, SYGVNS. The CDR3 reads CASSETSGAPETQYF. CDR3 DNA: TGTGCCAGCAGTGAGACTAGCGGGGCTCCGGAGACCCAGTACTTC.

This clone has a single count. The V call is TRBV4-3, the J call TRBJ2-7; 11 nucleotides agree with TRBD2. The trim removed 4 bases at V and 2 bases at J, leaving 10 bases unmatched. The CDR3 has 17 residues. CDR1 is LGHNA and CDR2 is YSLEER in the germline V gene. The CDR3 DNA is TGCGCCAGCAGCCGGGGGTTAGCGGGAGGGTCCCCCTACGAGCAGTACTTC. Translation: CASSRGLAGGSPYEQYF.

J is TRBJ1-2 and V is TRBV7-8, with TRBD1 as a possible D gene (6 bases). The ends were cut back, 6 bases at V and 1 base at J, with 21 bases in the middle. The CDR3 spans 17 residues. Per the germline V gene, CDR1 is SGHVS and CDR2 is FQNEAQ. CDR3 protein: CASREYKGGDYNYGYTF. Written as DNA, the CDR3 is TGTGCCAGCAGAGAATACAAGGGGGGGGATTATAACTATGGCTACACCTTC.

The chain employs TRBV9 and TRBJ1-5; D ambiguous. The CDR3 has 14 residues. Germline-derived CDR1 and CDR2 are SGDLS and YYNGEE. The V end was cut by 3 bases, the J end by 0 bases, with 7 bases between. The CDR3 loop reads CASSGGNSNQPQHF. CDR3 in DNA: TGTGCCAGCAGCGGAGGGAATAGCAATCAGCCCCAGCATTTT. The variable domain in full, completed from reference TRBV9 and TRBJ1-5, reads DSGVTQTPKHLITATGQRVTLRCSPRSGDLSVYWYQQSLDQGLQFLIQYYNGEERAKGNILERFSAQQFPDLHSELNLSSLELGDSALYFCASSGGNSNQPQHFGDGTRLSIL.

The chain uses TRBV7-9 and TRBJ2-2; TRBD2 matches at 7 bases. Trimming at V came to 2 bases and at J to 5 bases, leaving 2 bases not matched to a gene. This CDR3 is 14 amino acids long. The germline V gene has CDR1 SEHNR and CDR2 FQNEAQ (reference sequence). CDR3 nucleotides: TGTGCCAGCAGCTTACTAGCGGATACCGGGGAGCTGTTTTTT. Translation gives CASSLLADTGELFF.

The rearrangement uses TRBV29-1 and TRBJ2-7; a weak D match, TRBD1 (5 bases). V lost 3 bases, J lost 6 bases, and 12 bases lay in between. The CDR3 length is 12 residues. Per germline, CDR1 SQVTM and CDR2 ANQGSEA. The CDR3 loop is CSVDSGSGEQYF. In nucleotides, the CDR3 is TGCAGCGTTGATTCAGGGTCGGGCGAGCAGTACTTC.

The chain combines TRBV30 with TRBJ2-7; 9 bases are shared with TRBD1. J gave up 5 bases and V 6 bases, and 11 bases lay outside the gene matches. CDR3 length: 14 residues. Germline CDR1 and CDR2: GTSNPN and SVGIG (reference sequence). The CDR3 spells CACRTGQGNHEQYF. In DNA form, the CDR3 reads TGTGCCTGTCGAACGGGACAGGGCAATCACGAGCAGTACTTC. The full variable domain, its missing parts supplied by reference TRBV30 and TRBJ2-7, is SQTIHQWPATLVQPVGSPLSLECTVEGTSNPNLYWYRQAAGRGLQLLFYSVGIGQISSEVPQNLSASRPQDRQFILSSKKLLLSDSGFYLCACRTGQGNHEQYFGPGTRLTVT.

The V call is TRBV5-6, the J call TRBJ1-3, with TRBD1 matching over 8 bases. Germline CDR1 is SGHDT and CDR2 is YYEEEE. This CDR3 is built from 12 residues. J was trimmed by 11 bases and V by 4 bases; bases with no gene match: 5. CDR3 in DNA: TGTGCCAGCAGCCCCCGGACAGGGTCCATATATTTT. Residues: CASSPRTGSIYF.

The genes are TRBV4-3 and TRBJ2-7; D might be TRBD1 (6 bases). Trimming removed 2 bases from V and 6 bases from J, with 17 bases in between. In germline, CDR1 is LGHNA, CDR2 YSLEER. CDR3 length equals 15 residues. CDR3 nucleotide sequence: TGCGCCAGCAGCCAATCGACAGGTACCGGTAGCGAGCAGTACTTC. Its translation: CASSQSTGTGSEQYF.

A single count supports this clone. The chain couples TRBV27 to TRBJ1-1, with D tentatively TRBD1 (5 bases). Germline lookup yields CDR1 MNHEY and CDR2 SMNVEV (reference sequence). V was shortened by 7 bases and J by 4 bases, with 7 bases between the two germline ends. The CDR3 is 11 amino acids. The CDR3 reads CASMGGTEAFF. CDR3 coding DNA: TGTGCCAGCATGGGGGGCACTGAAGCTTTCTTT.

The chain combines TRBV7-9 with TRBJ2-1, with 8 bases identical to TRBD2. The CDR3 is 16 amino acids. Germline V gene sequence: CDR1 SEHNR, CDR2 FQNEAQ (reference sequence). The V gene end was trimmed by 1 base and the J gene end by 4 bases; junction bases not matched to a gene: 6. The CDR3 coding sequence is TGTGCCAGCAGCTTAGGAGGCGGGAGGACTTACAATGAGCAGTTCTTC. This encodes CASSLGGGRTYNEQFF. Filled out from reference TRBV7-9 and TRBJ2-1, the complete variable domain reads DTGVSQNPRHKITKRGQNVTFRCDPISEHNRLYWYRQTLGQGPEFLTYFQNEAQLEKSRLLSDRFSAERPKGSFSTLEIQRTEQGDSAMYLCASSLGGGRTYNEQFFGPGTRLTVL.

This clone was observed once. V usage is TRBV28 and J usage is TRBJ2-1; 7 bases fit TRBD2. Germline loops: CDR1 MDHEN, CDR2 SYDVKM. This CDR3 is built from 15 residues. Trimming took 3 bases from V and 3 from J; bases not matched to a gene: 5. The CDR3 coding sequence is TGTGCCAGCAGTTTTGGGCTAGCGGTCTACAATGAGCAGTTCTTC. It codes for CASSFGLAVYNEQFF.

The J gene is TRBJ1-2, the V gene TRBV19; possible D gene TRBD1, 6 bases. CDR1 is LNHDA, CDR2 SQIVND, per germline (reference sequence). The CDR3 is 13 residues long. Trimming shortened V by 5 bases and J by 8 bases, and 15 bases separated the two germline ends. This CDR3 is CASSLQGLRGYTF. The CDR3 DNA follows: TGTGCCAGTAGTCTCCAGGGGCTTCGAGGCTACACCTTC.

The chain recombines TRBV29-1 with TRBJ2-7; 11 bases line up with TRBD2. Trimming at V came to 4 bases and at J to 3 bases, leaving 5 bases not matched to a gene. The CDR3 has 14 amino acids. Germline lookup yields CDR1 SQVTM and CDR2 ANQGSEA. CDR3 sequence: CSVVLAGGVYEQYF. CDR3 DNA: TGCAGCGTTGTGCTAGCGGGAGGAGTCTACGAGCAGTACTTC.

This rearrangement joins TRBV19 to TRBJ2-2, with a possible D match to TRBD1 (6 bases). The CDR3 runs to 16 residues. CDR1 LNHDA and CDR2 SQIVND come from the germline V gene (reference sequence). The germline V and J ends were trimmed by 2 bases and 1 base, with 11 bases remaining between them. The CDR3 loop is CASSIFGGENTGELFF. The CDR3 DNA is TGTGCCAGTAGTATATTTGGGGGCGAGAACACCGGGGAGCTGTTTTTT.

The genes are TRBV2 and TRBJ1-1; possible D gene TRBD1, 5 bases. This CDR3 comprises 14 residues. Germline CDR1 reads SNHLY; CDR2 reads FYNNEI. V was cut by 10 bases and J by 4 bases, with 19 bases left in between. CDR3 sequence reads: CAIIPGEGSTEAFF. The CDR3 nucleotides read TGTGCCATCATACCGGGGGAGGGGAGCACTGAAGCTTTCTTT.

The genes are TRBV28 and TRBJ2-7; TRBD1 matches at 7 bases. J was trimmed by 0 bases and V by 6 bases; bases with no gene match: 11. This CDR3 is built from 16 residues. The germline CDR1 and CDR2 sequences are MDHEN and SYDVKM. The CDR3 bases are TGTGCCAGCAGAGAGGGGGCTATTGGTCTCTCCTACGAGCAGTACTTC. This encodes CASREGAIGLSYEQYF. The variable domain in full, with the rest retrieved from reference TRBV28 and TRBJ2-7, is DVKVTQSSRYLVKRTGEKVFLECVQDMDHENMFWYRQDPGLGLRLIYFSYDVKMKEKGDIPEGYSVSREKKERFSLILESASTNQTSMYLCASREGAIGLSYEQYFGPGTRLTVT.

This chain uses TRBV18 with TRBJ2-1; TRBD1 aligns across 12 bases. Unmatched junction bases numbered 6, after V lost 0 bases and J lost 9 bases. Looked up from germline, CDR1 is KGHSH and CDR2 is LQKENI. This CDR3 is 16 amino acids long. CDR3 residues: CASSPPGTGGSREQFF. CDR3 coding DNA: TGTGCCAGCTCACCACCGGGGACAGGGGGCTCTCGTGAGCAGTTCTTC.

The V call is TRBV6-5, the J call TRBJ2-4; 7 nucleotides line up with TRBD1. Germline V gene lookup returns CDR1 MNHEY and CDR2 SVGAGI. The CDR3 runs 14 residues. V dropped 6 bases and J dropped 2; count of bases not matched to a gene: 4. The CDR3 protein is CASRTTGTKNIQYF. CDR3 nucleotides: TGTGCCAGCAGGACGACAGGGACCAAAAACATTCAGTACTTC.

The gene calls are TRBV5-1 and TRBJ2-1, with TRBD2 matching 11 bases. The CDR3 has 13 amino acids. Germline V gene data show CDR1 as SGHRS and CDR2 as YFSETQ. Trimming cost V 4 bases and J 10 bases; bases outside gene matches: 4. The CDR3 here is CASSPGTSGEQFF. The CDR3 DNA sequence: TGCGCCAGCAGCCCGGGGACTAGCGGAGAGCAGTTCTTC.

The V call is TRBV5-1, the J call TRBJ1-3; 7 nucleotides align to TRBD1. This CDR3 has 15 amino acids. J was trimmed by 2 bases and V by 0 bases; bases with no gene match: 2. Germline V gene data show CDR1 as SGHRS and CDR2 as YFSETQ. The CDR3 nucleotides are TGCGCCAGCAGCTTGGCAACAGGGGCTGGAAACACCATATATTTT. Translated, it gives CASSLATGAGNTIYF.

The CDR3 loop reads CASSYSGGGRSDTQYF. CDR3 nucleotides: TGTGCCAGCAGTTACTCGGGCGGGGGACGGTCCGATACGCAGTATTTT. The genes are TRBV6-5 and TRBJ2-3, with 7 nucleotides matching TRBD2. The CDR3 runs 16 residues. V lost 0 bases and J lost 6; bases outside the gene matches: 9. Looked up from germline, CDR1 is MNHEY and CDR2 is SVGAGI.

The chain is built from TRBV20-1 and TRBJ2-5, with D uncertain. The V gene's germline CDR1 is DFQATT and CDR2 SNEGSKA (reference sequence). The CDR3 extends over 11 amino acids. Trimming stripped 5 bases from V and 5 bases from J, with 9 bases between. The CDR3 DNA is TGCAGTGCTTCCGTTGTTGAGACCCAGTACTTC. Protein product: CSASVVETQYF.

V usage is TRBV28 and J usage is TRBJ2-7; 10 nucleotides line up with TRBD1. With V trimmed by 6 bases and J by 0 bases, 8 bases remained unmatched. Per the germline V gene, CDR1 is MDHEN and CDR2 is SYDVKM. The CDR3 sequence is 16 residues long. CDR3: CASRIAGTGDSYEQYF. The CDR3 bases are TGTGCCAGCAGGATAGCCGGGACAGGGGACTCCTACGAGCAGTACTTC.

V gene TRBV10-1 combines with J gene TRBJ2-1, with 14 bases matching TRBD2. This CDR3 is built from 14 residues. Germline loops: CDR1 WNHNN, CDR2 SYGVQD (reference sequence). With 4 bases clipped from V and 7 bases from J, the junction kept 0 bases outside the gene matches. The CDR3 loop is CASSGLAGGNEQFF. DNA for the CDR3: TGCGCCAGCAGTGGACTAGCGGGAGGGAATGAGCAGTTCTTC.

The sample holds a few counts of this clone. The chain employs TRBV6-6 and TRBJ1-2; a possible D gene is TRBD1 (6 bases). Trimming left V 4 bases short and J 7 bases short, with 16 bases between. The germline V gene encodes CDR1 MNHNY and CDR2 SVGAGI (reference sequence). This CDR3 has 14 residues. CDR3 region: CASSLPGQVVGYTF. The CDR3 nucleotides read TGTGCCAGCAGTTTACCGGGACAAGTGGTTGGCTACACCTTC.

The CDR3 nucleotides are TGCGCCAGCAGCCAACAGGGAGCCGGCACTGAAGCTTTCTTT. Protein: CASSQQGAGTEAFF. The chain has TRBV5-1 and TRBJ1-1; a weak D match, TRBD1 (6 bases). The germline V gene has CDR1 SGHRS and CDR2 YFSETQ. The V and J ends lost 4 bases and 4 bases respectively, with 14 bases between them. This CDR3 is built from 14 residues.